The 8 T cell receptor beta chains reported below all come from one sample, sequenced in a study of blood T cell repertoires in COVID-19. Data came from immunoSEQ multiplex PCR; TCRdb stores just in-frame clones and leaves some out. The data hold 87,000 or so clones, with 70% to 90% observed a single time. The sequenced sample consisted of peripheral blood. These receptors were taken from a human donor with acute or convalescent COVID-19. The donor label of this sample is uncertain.

The chain combines TRBV2 with TRBJ1-6, with 8 nucleotides matching TRBD1. CDR1 is SNHLY, CDR2 FYNNEI, per germline. This CDR3 has 16 residues. The V and J ends lost 2 bases and 3 bases, in that order; junction bases with no gene match: 3. DNA for the CDR3: TGTGCCAGCAGTGAACAGGGGGCAGGCTATAATTCACCCCTCCACTTT. It yields the protein CASSEQGAGYNSPLHF.

V usage is TRBV29-1 and J usage is TRBJ1-3; unclear D gene. Trimming removed 2 bases at V and 4 bases at J, with 9 bases between. Germline loops: CDR1 SQVTM, CDR2 ANQGSEA. The CDR3 spans 13 residues. The CDR3 here is CSVEWALGNTIYF. The CDR3 region has the DNA TGCAGCGTTGAATGGGCTCTGGGAAACACCATATATTTT.

This chain links TRBV2 with TRBJ2-2; tentative D call: TRBD1 (5 bases). This CDR3 is built from 15 residues. Germline lookup yields CDR1 SNHLY and CDR2 FYNNEI. The V and J ends lost 7 bases and 5 bases respectively, with 17 bases between them. As DNA, the CDR3 is TGTGCCAGCACCAAAATTTTATCAGGGACCGGGGAGCTGTTTTTT. Translating it yields CASTKILSGTGELFF.

This rearrangement joins TRBV9 to TRBJ1-6; D perhaps matches TRBD1 (6 bases). The CDR3 runs to 15 residues. Trimming cost V 0 bases and J 12 bases, with 16 bases left between them. Germline CDR1 reads SGDLS; CDR2 reads YYNGEE. The CDR3, as DNA: TGTGCCAGCAGCGTAGGCCTCGACACAGGGCTACCCCTCCACTTT. This codes for CASSVGLDTGLPLHF.

The chain uses TRBV5-6 and TRBJ2-1, with 11 positions matching TRBD2. The germline V gene has CDR1 SGHDT and CDR2 YYEEEE. J gave up 7 bases and V 2 bases, and 5 bases lay outside the gene matches. The CDR3 is made up of 15 amino acids. The CDR3 reads CASSFGLAGGNEQFF. The CDR3 coding sequence is TGTGCCAGCAGCTTCGGGCTAGCGGGGGGTAATGAGCAGTTCTTC.

The chain recombines TRBV9 with TRBJ2-3; TRBD2 matches 7 bases. Looked up from germline, CDR1 is SGDLS and CDR2 is YYNGEE. Losses at the gene ends were 2 bases for V and 2 bases for J; bases not matched to a gene: 11. The CDR3 runs 17 residues. The CDR3 region has the DNA TGTGCCAGCAGCGTCCGCGAGGGACTACGGAACACAGATACGCAGTATTTT. Its translation: CASSVREGLRNTDTQYF.

J is TRBJ1-1 and V is TRBV7-9; D is possibly TRBD1 (6 bases). The CDR3 extends over 14 amino acids. Germline V CDR1 and CDR2: SEHNR, FQNEAQ (reference sequence). V shed 5 bases and J shed 6 bases, with 16 bases lying between them. In DNA, the CDR3 is TGTGCCAGCAGCCCGCTGGGAGGGGGAGCTGAAGCTTTCTTT. It yields the protein CASSPLGGGAEAFF. Drawing the rest from reference TRBV7-9 and TRBJ1-1, the complete variable domain is DTGVSQNPRHKITKRGQNVTFRCDPISEHNRLYWYRQTLGQGPEFLTYFQNEAQLEKSRLLSDRFSAERPKGSFSTLEIQRTEQGDSAMYLCASSPLGGGAEAFFGQGTRLTVV.

The chain recombines TRBV28 with TRBJ1-2; D not certain. V lost 8 bases to trimming and J lost 0 bases, with 13 bases between them. This CDR3 is built from 14 residues. Germline CDR1 reads MDHEN; CDR2 reads SYDVKM. This CDR3 reads CASGPEQANYGYTF. The CDR3 DNA follows: TGTGCCAGCGGTCCCGAACAAGCTAACTATGGCTACACCTTC.